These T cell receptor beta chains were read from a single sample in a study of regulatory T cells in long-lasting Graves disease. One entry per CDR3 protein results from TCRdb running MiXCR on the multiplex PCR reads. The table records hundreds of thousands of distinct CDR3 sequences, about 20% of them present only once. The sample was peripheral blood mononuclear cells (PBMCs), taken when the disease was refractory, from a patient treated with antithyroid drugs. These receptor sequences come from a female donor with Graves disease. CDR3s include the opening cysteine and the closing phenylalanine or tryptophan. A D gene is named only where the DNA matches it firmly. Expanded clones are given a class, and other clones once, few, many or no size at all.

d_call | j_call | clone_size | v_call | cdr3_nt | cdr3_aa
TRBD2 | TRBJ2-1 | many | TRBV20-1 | TGCAATGCCGCCGCTAGCGGGAGTGGAAATGAGCAGTTCTTC | CNAAASGSGNEQFF
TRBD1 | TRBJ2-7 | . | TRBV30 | TGTGCCTGGGGGACAGGGAACTACGAGCAGTACTTC | CAWGTGNYEQYF
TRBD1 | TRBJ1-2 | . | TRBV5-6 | TGTGCCAGCAGCTGGGGACAGGGAGATGGCTACACCTTC | CASSWGQGDGYTF
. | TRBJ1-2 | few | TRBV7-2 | TGTGCCAGCAGCTTAGCTAACATCTATTCCATGCCCAACTATGGCTACACCTTC | CASSLANIYSMPNYGYTF
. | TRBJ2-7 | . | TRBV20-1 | TGCAGTGCTCTTCCGGGCGGTACCTACGAGCAGTACTTC | CSALPGGTYEQYF
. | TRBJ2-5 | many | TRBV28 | TGTGCCAGCAGTTTAAAATCTTTTCGGGGTGTAGAGACCCAGTACTTC | CASSLKSFRGVETQYF
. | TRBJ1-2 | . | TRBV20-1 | TGCAGTGCGCCAACAGAGAACTATGGCTACACCTTC | CSAPTENYGYTF
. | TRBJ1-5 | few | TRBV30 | TGTGCCTGGAGTCCAGGACCGTCCCTCGGTCAGCCCCAGCATTTT | CAWSPGPSLGQPQHF
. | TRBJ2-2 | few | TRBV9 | TGTGCCAGCAGCTACAGGGCTGTCGGGGAGCTGTTTTTT | CASSYRAVGELFF
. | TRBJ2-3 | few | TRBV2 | TGTGCCAGCAGTGAAGGGCAGGGACCGACAGATACGCAGTATTTT | CASSEGQGPTDTQYF
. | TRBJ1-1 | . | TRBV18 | TGTGCCAGCTCACCGGGACCTCCGGCGGGTGAAGCTTTCTTT | CASSPGPPAGEAFF
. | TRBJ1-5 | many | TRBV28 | TGTGCCAGCAGTTTCAGACAGAATAGCAATCAGCCCCAGCATTTT | CASSFRQNSNQPQHF
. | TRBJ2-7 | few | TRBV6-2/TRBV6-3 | TGTGCCAGCAGTTACTACTCCCGCTACGAGCAGTACTTC | CASSYYSRYEQYF
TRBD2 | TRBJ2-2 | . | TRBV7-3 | TGTGCCAGCAGCTTAAACGCGGGGGCGAACACCGGGGAGCTGTTTTTT | CASSLNAGANTGELFF
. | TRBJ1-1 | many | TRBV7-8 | TGTGCCAGCAGCTTAGAGGCAGCCAGGGTCTCTGAAGCTTTCTTT | CASSLEAARVSEAFF
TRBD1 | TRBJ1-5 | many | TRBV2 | TGTGCCAGCAGGCGGTCGACAGGGAGCAATCAGCCCCAGCATTTT | CASRRSTGSNQPQHF
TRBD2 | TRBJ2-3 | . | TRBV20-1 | TGCAGTGCTACGAGGACTAGCGGGAGCACAGATACGCAGTATTTT | CSATRTSGSTDTQYF
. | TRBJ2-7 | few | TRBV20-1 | TGCAGTGCTAGAAAGGGAGCCTACGAGCAGTACTTC | CSARKGAYEQYF
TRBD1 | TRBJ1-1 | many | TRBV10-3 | TGTGCCATCAGGGACAGGGCGGGCACTGAAGCTTTCTTT | CAIRDRAGTEAFF
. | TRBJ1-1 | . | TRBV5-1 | TGCGCCAGCAGCTTGGGCCGAACAACGGACACTGAAGCTTTCTTT | CASSLGRTTDTEAFF
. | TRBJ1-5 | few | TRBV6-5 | TGTGCCAGCAGTTACTCGTGGTCAGGATTCAAGGCCCAGCATTTT | CASSYSWSGFKAQHF
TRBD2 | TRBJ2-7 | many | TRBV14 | TGTGCCAGCAGCCAAGTAAGGCGGCTAGCGGGAGTGGACGAGCAGTACTTC | CASSQVRRLAGVDEQYF
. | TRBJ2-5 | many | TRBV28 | TGTGCCAGCAGTTTGGCAGGGGGACTACTTCAAGAGACCCAGTACTTC | CASSLAGGLLQETQYF
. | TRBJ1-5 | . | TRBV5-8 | TGTGCCAGCAGCTTTTCTGGAAGTCAGCCCCAGCATTTT | CASSFSGSQPQHF
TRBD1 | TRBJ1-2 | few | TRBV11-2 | TGTGCCAGCAGCTTGACACAGGGGAGGGATGGCTACACCTTC | CASSLTQGRDGYTF
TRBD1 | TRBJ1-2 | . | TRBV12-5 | TGTGCTGGACTGGACAGGGGGCGTCGGGGCTACACCTTC | CAGLDRGRRGYTF
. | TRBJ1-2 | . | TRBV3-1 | TGTGCCAGCAGCCTACTGGTTAACTATGGCTACACCTTC | CASSLLVNYGYTF
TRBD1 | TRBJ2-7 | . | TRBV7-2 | TGTGCCAGCAGCTGGGGGACAGGGAGCGGGATCGAGCAGTACTTC | CASSWGTGSGIEQYF
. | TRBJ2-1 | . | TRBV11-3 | TGTGCCAGCAGCCTAACCACCTCCCCCTACAATGAGCAGTTCTTC | CASSLTTSPYNEQFF
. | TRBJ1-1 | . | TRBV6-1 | TGTGCCAGTGGACAGTGGGAGGGTTCCGAAGCTTTCTTT | CASGQWEGSEAFF
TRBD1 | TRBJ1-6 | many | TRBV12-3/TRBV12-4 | TGTGCCAGCAGACGGGACAGGATTAATTCACCCCTCCACTTT | CASRRDRINSPLHF
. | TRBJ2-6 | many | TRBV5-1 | TGTGCCAGCAGCGGAACAGGGGCCAACGTCCTGACTTTC | CASSGTGANVLTF
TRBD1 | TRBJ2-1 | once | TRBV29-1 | TGCAGCGTCCGAACCGACAGGGCGTGGAATGAGCAGTTCTTC | CSVRTDRAWNEQFF
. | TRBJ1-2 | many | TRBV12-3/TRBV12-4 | TGTGCCAGCAGTTTATCTGGGCCCAACTATGGCTACACCTTC | CASSLSGPNYGYTF
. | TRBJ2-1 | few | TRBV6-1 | TGTGCCACCAACCGAGGTGACCTCTCCTACAATGAGCAGTTCTTC | CATNRGDLSYNEQFF
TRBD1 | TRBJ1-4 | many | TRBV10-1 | TGCGCCAGCAGTGAGCGTCCAGGGGGACATGAAAAACTGTTTTTT | CASSERPGGHEKLFF
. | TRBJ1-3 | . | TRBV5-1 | TGCGCCAGCAGCTTGTTAGCAGGAACCCCTGGAAACACCATATATTTT | CASSLLAGTPGNTIYF